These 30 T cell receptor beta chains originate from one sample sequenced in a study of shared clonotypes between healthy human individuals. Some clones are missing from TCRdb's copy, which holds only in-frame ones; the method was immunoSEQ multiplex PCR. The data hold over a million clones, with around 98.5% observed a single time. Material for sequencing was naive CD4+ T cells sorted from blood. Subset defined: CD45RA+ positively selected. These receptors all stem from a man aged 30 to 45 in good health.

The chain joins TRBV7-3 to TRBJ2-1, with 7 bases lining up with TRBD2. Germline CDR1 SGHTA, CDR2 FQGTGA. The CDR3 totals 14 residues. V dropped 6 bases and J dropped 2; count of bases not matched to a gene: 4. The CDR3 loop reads CASRSGGTYNEQFF. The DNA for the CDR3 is TGTGCCAGCAGGTCCGGGGGGACCTACAATGAGCAGTTCTTC.

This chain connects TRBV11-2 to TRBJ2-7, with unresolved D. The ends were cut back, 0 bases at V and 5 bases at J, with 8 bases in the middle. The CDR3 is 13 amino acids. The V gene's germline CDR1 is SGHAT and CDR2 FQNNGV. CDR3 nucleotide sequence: TGTGCCAGCAGCTTAGATTTTGGGGACGAGCAGTACTTC. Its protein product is CASSLDFGDEQYF.

The CDR3 bases are TGTGCCAGCAGCTCAACAGCCACCCTGGGAACCTACGAGCAGTACTTC. Its protein product is CASSSTATLGTYEQYF. This chain links TRBV9 with TRBJ2-7; D is uncertain. Germline assignment: CDR1 SGDLS and CDR2 YYNGEE. The V end lost 4 bases, the J end lost 2 bases, and 19 bases lay between the germline ends. There are 16 residues in the CDR3.

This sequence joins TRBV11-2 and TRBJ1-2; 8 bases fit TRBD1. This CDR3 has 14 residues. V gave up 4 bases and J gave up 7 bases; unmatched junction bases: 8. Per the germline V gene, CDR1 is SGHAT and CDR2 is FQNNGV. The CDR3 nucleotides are TGTGCCAGCAGCTACGCAGGGGGCGCGGGTGGCTACACCTTC. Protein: CASSYAGGAGGYTF.

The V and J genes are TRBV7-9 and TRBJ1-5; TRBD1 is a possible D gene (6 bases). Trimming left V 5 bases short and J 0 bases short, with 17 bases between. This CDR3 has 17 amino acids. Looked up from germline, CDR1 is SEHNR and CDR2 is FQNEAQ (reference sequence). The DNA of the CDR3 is TGTGCCAGCAGCCTTACCTCAACAGGGCGTAGCAATCAGCCCCAGCATTTT. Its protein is CASSLTSTGRSNQPQHF.

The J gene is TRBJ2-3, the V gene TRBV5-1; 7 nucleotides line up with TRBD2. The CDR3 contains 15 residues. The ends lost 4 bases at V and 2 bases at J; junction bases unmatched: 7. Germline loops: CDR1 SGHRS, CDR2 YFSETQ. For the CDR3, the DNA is TGCGCCAGCAGCCGGGACTACCAACCCACAGATACGCAGTATTTT. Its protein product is CASSRDYQPTDTQYF. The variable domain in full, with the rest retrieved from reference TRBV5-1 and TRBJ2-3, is KAGVTQTPRYLIKTRGQQVTLSCSPISGHRSVSWYQQTPGQGLQFLFEYFSETQRNKGNFPGRFSGRQFSNSRSEMNVSTLELGDSALYLCASSRDYQPTDTQYFGPGTRLTVL.

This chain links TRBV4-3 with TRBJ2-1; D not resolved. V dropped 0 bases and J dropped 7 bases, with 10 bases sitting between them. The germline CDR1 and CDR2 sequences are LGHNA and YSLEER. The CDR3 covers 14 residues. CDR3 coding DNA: TGCGCCAGCAGCCAAGATTCGGTTCAAAATGAGCAGTTCTTC. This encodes CASSQDSVQNEQFF.

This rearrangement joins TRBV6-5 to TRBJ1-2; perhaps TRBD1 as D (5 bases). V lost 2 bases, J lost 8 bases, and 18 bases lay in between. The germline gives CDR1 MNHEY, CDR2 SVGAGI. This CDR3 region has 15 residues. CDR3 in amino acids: CASSYKAGTVSGYTF. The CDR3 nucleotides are TGTGCCAGCAGTTACAAGGCAGGGACGGTCTCGGGCTACACCTTC.

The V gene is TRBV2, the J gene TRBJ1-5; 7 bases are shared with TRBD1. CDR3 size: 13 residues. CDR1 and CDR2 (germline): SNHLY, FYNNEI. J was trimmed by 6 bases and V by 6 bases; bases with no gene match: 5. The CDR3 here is CASRGQAIQPQHF. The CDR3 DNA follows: TGTGCCAGCAGAGGACAGGCCATTCAGCCCCAGCATTTT.

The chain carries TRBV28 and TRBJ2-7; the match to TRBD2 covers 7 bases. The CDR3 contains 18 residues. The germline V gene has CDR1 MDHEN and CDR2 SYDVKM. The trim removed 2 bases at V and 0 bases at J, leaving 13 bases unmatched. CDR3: CASSLPMVAGGGSYEQYF. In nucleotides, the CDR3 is TGTGCCAGCAGTTTACCTATGGTTGCGGGCGGGGGCTCCTACGAGCAGTACTTC.

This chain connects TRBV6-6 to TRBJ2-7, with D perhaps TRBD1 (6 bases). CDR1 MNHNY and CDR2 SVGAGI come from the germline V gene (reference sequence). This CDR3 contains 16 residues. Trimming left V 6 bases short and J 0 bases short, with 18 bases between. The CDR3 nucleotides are TGTGCCAGCAGAAACCTTGGGACACCTAACTCCTACGAGCAGTACTTC. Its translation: CASRNLGTPNSYEQYF.

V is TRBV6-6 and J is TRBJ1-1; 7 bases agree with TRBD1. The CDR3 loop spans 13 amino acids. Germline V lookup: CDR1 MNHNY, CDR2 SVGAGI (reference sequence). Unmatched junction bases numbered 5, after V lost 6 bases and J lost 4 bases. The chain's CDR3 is CASSRQGGTEAFF. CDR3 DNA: TGTGCCAGCAGCAGACAGGGCGGCACTGAAGCTTTCTTT.

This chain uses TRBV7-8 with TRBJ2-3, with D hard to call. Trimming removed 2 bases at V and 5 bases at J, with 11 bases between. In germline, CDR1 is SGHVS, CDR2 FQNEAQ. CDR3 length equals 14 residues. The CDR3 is CASSLHPQQDTQYF. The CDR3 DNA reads TGTGCCAGCAGCTTACATCCCCAGCAAGATACGCAGTATTTT.

CDR3 residues: CASSLAGQGFTGELFF. CDR3 in DNA: TGTGCCAGCAGCTTGGCGGGACAGGGGTTCACCGGGGAGCTGTTTTTT. This rearrangement joins TRBV5-4 to TRBJ2-2; TRBD1 matches 10 bases. The CDR3 loop spans 16 amino acids. CDR1 is SGHNT and CDR2 is YYREEE in the germline V gene (reference sequence). V lost 0 bases, J lost 4 bases, and 3 bases stayed unmatched.

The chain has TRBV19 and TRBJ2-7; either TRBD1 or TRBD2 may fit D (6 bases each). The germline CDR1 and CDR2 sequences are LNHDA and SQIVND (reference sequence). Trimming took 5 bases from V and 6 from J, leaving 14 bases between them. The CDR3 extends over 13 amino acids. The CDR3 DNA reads TGTGCCAGTAGTCCGGAGGGGGTAGCCGAGCAGTACTTC. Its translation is CASSPEGVAEQYF.

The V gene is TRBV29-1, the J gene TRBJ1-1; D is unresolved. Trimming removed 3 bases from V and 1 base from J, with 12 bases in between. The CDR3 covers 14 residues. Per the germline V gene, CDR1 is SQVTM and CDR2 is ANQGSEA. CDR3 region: CSVELLTQNTEAFF. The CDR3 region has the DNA TGCAGCGTTGAGCTGTTGACCCAGAACACTGAAGCTTTCTTT.

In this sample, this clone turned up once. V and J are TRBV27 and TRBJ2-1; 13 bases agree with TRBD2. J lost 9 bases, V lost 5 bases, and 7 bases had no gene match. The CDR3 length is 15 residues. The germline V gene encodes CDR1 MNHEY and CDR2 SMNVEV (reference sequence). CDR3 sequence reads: CASSAGTSGTGEQFF. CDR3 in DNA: TGTGCCAGCAGTGCCGGGACTAGCGGGACGGGTGAGCAGTTCTTC.

The CDR3 nucleotides are TGTGCCAGTGAGGGACAGGGGATTTCTGAAGCTTTCTTT. It yields the protein CASEGQGISEAFF. V gene TRBV2 combines with J gene TRBJ1-1; the match to TRBD1 covers 10 bases. Germline CDR1 SNHLY, CDR2 FYNNEI. V lost 9 bases, J lost 6 bases, and 7 bases stayed unmatched. CDR3 length: 13 amino acids.

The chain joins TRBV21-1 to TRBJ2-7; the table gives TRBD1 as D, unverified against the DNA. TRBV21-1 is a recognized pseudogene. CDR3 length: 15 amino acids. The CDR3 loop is CATEQVYDRSYEQYF. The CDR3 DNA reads TGTGCCACCGAACAAGTATATGATCGCTCCTACGAGCAGTACTTC.

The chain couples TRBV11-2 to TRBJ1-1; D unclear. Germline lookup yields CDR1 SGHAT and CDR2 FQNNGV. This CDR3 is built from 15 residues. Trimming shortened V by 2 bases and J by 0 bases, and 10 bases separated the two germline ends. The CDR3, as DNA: TGTGCCAGCAGCTTATGGTTGTTGATGAACACTGAAGCTTTCTTT. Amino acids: CASSLWLLMNTEAFF.

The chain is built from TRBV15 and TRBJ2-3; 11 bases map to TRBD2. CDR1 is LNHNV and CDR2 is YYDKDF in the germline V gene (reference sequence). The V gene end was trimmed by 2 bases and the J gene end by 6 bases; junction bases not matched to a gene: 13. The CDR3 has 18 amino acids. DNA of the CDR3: TGTGCCACCAGCAGAAACCAGGCTAGCGGGAGGATGTCGGATACGCAGTATTTT. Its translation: CATSRNQASGRMSDTQYF.

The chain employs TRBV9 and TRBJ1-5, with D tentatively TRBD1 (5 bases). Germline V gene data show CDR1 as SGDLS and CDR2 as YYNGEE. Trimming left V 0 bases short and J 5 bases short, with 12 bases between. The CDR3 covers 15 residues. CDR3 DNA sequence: TGTGCCAGCAGCGTAGGGGGCAGAACTGATCAGCCCCAGCATTTT. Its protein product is CASSVGGRTDQPQHF.

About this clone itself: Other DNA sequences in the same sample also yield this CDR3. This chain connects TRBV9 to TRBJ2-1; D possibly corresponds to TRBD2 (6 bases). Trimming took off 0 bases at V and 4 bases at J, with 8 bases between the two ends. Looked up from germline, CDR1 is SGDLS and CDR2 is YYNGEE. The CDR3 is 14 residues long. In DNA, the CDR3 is TGTGCCAGCAGCGTAGAGGGACTTTACAATGAGCAGTTCTTC. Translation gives CASSVEGLYNEQFF.

CDR3: CASSTGTSGLSSYNEQFF. CDR3 coding DNA: TGTGCCAGCAGCACTGGGACTAGCGGGCTGAGCTCCTACAATGAGCAGTTCTTC. The gene calls are TRBV7-9 and TRBJ2-1, with 12 nucleotides matching TRBD2. This CDR3 contains 18 residues. The germline gives CDR1 SEHNR, CDR2 FQNEAQ (reference sequence). After removal of 5 bases from V and 0 bases from J, the junction contained 8 bases not matched to a gene.

CDR3 region: CASRQPGFPDTQYF. The CDR3 DNA sequence: TGTGCCAGCCGGCAGCCCGGGTTTCCAGATACGCAGTATTTT. J is TRBJ2-3 and V is TRBV7-6; D gene ambiguous. CDR1 SGHVS and CDR2 FNYEAQ come from the germline V gene. Trimming took off 8 bases at V and 4 bases at J, with 16 bases between the two ends. CDR3 length: 14 residues.

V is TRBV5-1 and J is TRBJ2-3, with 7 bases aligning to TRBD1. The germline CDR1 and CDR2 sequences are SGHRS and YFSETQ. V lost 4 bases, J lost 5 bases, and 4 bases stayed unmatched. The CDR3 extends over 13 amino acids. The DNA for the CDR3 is TGCGCCAGCAGCCTGACAGGGCTAGATACGCAGTATTTT. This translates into CASSLTGLDTQYF.

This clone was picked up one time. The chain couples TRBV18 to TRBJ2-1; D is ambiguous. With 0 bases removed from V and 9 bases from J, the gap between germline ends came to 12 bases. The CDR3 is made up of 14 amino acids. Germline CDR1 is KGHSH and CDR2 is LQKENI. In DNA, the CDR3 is TGTGCCAGCTCACCACCTTCAATATCCCCTGAGCAGTTCTTC. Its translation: CASSPPSISPEQFF.

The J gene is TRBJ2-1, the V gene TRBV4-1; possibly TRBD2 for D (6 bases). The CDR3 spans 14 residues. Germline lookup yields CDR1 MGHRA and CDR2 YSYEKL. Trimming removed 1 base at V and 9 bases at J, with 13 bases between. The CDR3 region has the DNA TGCGCCAGCAGCCAAGTTCCAGCGGGCGGTGAGCAGTTCTTC. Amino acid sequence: CASSQVPAGGEQFF.

CDR3 bases: TGTGCCAGCTCATGGGACAGGGACGGCTACACCTTC. Protein product: CASSWDRDGYTF. The J gene is TRBJ1-2, the V gene TRBV18; TRBD1 matches 9 bases. Trimming removed 5 bases from V and 8 bases from J; junction bases left unmatched: 3. This CDR3 region has 12 residues. The V gene's germline CDR1 is KGHSH and CDR2 LQKENI.

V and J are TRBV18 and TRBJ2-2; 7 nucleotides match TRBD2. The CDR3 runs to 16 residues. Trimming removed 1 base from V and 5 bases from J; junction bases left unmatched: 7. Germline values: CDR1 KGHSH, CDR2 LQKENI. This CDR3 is CASSPLGGRGTGELFF. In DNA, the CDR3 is TGTGCCAGCTCACCACTTGGCGGGAGAGGAACCGGGGAGCTGTTTTTT.